This is a list of T cell receptor beta chains from one sample in a study of long-term antiretroviral therapy in people with HIV. Using immunoSEQ multiplex PCR, the repertoire was profiled, and TCRdb retains in-frame clones only, with some absent. The repertoire has about 30,000 clones, about 96% of them found once; the top ten carry approximately 8.8%. Sequenced here: unsorted PBMCs, sampled 5.3 years after starting antiretroviral therapy. The receptors were gathered from a man aged 25 to 40 with HIV. CDR3s include the opening cysteine and the closing phenylalanine or tryptophan. A D gene is named only where the DNA matches it firmly. Clone size is stated in some rows and not others, as once, few, many or a class when expanded.

d_gene,j_gene,v_gene,abundance,CDR3nt,CDR3aa
-,TRBJ2-1,TRBV4-1,-,TGCGCCAGCAACATACCGGGGGCGGGCTCCTACAATGAGCAGTTCTTC,CASNIPGAGSYNEQFF
TRBD2,TRBJ2-7,TRBV4-3,-,TGCGCCAGCAGCCAAGATTGGGGGGGGGTGCCCTACGAGCAGTACTTC,CASSQDWGGVPYEQYF
-,TRBJ2-3,TRBV11-3,-,TGTGCCAGCAGCCGGACAGCCACAGATACGCAGTATTTT,CASSRTATDTQYF
-,TRBJ2-7,TRBV9,-,TGTGCCAGCAGCGACCATTTCGGGGGCAACTCTGGTACCTACGAGCAGTACTTC,CASSDHFGGNSGTYEQYF
-,TRBJ1-2,TRBV2,once,TGTGCCAGCAGTGAGATGGACTATGGCTACACCTTC,CASSEMDYGYTF
-,TRBJ2-7,TRBV6-5,-,TGTGCCAGCAGTTACCGACCCGCCTACGAGCAGTACTTC,CASSYRPAYEQYF
-,TRBJ2-3,TRBV5-1,-,TGCGCCAGCAGCTTGGGGGGGGCGGTAGCAGATACGCAGTATTTT,CASSLGGAVADTQYF
TRBD1,TRBJ2-7,TRBV15,-,TGTGCCACCAGCAGAGAGTATAGGGACAGGGCCTACGAGCAGTACTTC,CATSREYRDRAYEQYF
TRBD2,TRBJ2-7,TRBV7-9,-,TGTGCCAGCAGCTACGGGACTACCCAGACCTACGAGCAGTACTTC,CASSYGTTQTYEQYF
-,TRBJ1-2,TRBV7-9,-,TGTGCCAGCAGCTTATCCCAGGGTAACTATGGCTACACCTTC,CASSLSQGNYGYTF
-,TRBJ2-3,TRBV7-3,-,TGTGCCAGCAGCGGAGTTAGCACAGATACGCAGTATTTT,CASSGVSTDTQYF
TRBD1,TRBJ1-4,TRBV4-1,-,TGCGCCAGCAGCCAAGATCGGGGGACAGGGAATGAAAAACTGTTTTTT,CASSQDRGTGNEKLFF
-,TRBJ2-5,TRBV7-3,-,TGTGCCAGCAGCTTGTGGCGGGAAGAGACCCAGTACTTC,CASSLWREETQYF
-,TRBJ1-5,TRBV12-5,-,TGTGCTAGTGGTTTGGTACGCGGTAGGCCTAGGAATCAGCCCCAGCATTTT,CASGLVRGRPRNQPQHF
-,TRBJ1-1,TRBV29-1,once,TGCAGCGTTGTCGGGACAAAGACTGAAGCTTTCTTT,CSVVGTKTEAFF
TRBD1,TRBJ1-5,TRBV27,-,TGTGCCAGCAGGATTCCAGGGGGCTGGAGCAATCAGCCCCAGCATTTT,CASRIPGGWSNQPQHF
TRBD2,TRBJ2-5,TRBV2,once,TGTGCCAGCAGTGGATATACTAGCGGGGGAACCCAAGAGACCCAGTACTTC,CASSGYTSGGTQETQYF
TRBD1,TRBJ2-5,TRBV7-9,few,TGTGCCAGCAGCTTAGGGACAGGGATCCAAGAGACCCAGTACTTC,CASSLGTGIQETQYF
-,TRBJ1-3,TRBV6-5,-,TGTGCCAGCAGTTACTCAAGGGACTCCGGAAACACCATATATTTT,CASSYSRDSGNTIYF
-,TRBJ1-1,TRBV13,-,TGTGCCAGCAAAAGGGGTTTGAACACTGAAGCTTTCTTT,CASKRGLNTEAFF
TRBD1,TRBJ1-4,TRBV18,-,TGTGCCAGCTCACTTAGAGCCTCGGGACAGGGCGGTGAAAAACTGTTTTTT,CASSLRASGQGGEKLFF
TRBD2,TRBJ2-1,TRBV5-6,-,TGTGCCAGCAACCTACCGGGACTAGGGGGGAATGAGCAGTTCTTC,CASNLPGLGGNEQFF
-,TRBJ2-2,TRBV14,-,TGTGCCAGCAGCCCTTACACCGGGGAGCTGTTTTTT,CASSPYTGELFF
-,TRBJ2-7,TRBV11-2,-,TGTGCCAGCAGCTTAGGATCGGTCAGCTACGAGCAGTACTTC,CASSLGSVSYEQYF
TRBD1,TRBJ2-5,TRBV13,-,TGTGCCAGCAGCCCCTGGACAGGGAGGAGAAAAGGCCAAGAGACCCAGTACTTC,CASSPWTGRRKGQETQYF
-,TRBJ2-7,TRBV4-2,-,TGTGCCAGCAGCCTTGGAGCCGGGACCGATGCCTACGAGCAGTACTTC,CASSLGAGTDAYEQYF
TRBD1,TRBJ2-7,TRBV11-2,-,TGTGCCAGCAGCCTTGGACAGGGGGCTTGGGAGCAGTACTTC,CASSLGQGAWEQYF
-,TRBJ1-1,TRBV5-4,-,TGTGCCAGCAGCTTGGGCAGGGGTTTTGACACTGAAGCTTTCTTT,CASSLGRGFDTEAFF